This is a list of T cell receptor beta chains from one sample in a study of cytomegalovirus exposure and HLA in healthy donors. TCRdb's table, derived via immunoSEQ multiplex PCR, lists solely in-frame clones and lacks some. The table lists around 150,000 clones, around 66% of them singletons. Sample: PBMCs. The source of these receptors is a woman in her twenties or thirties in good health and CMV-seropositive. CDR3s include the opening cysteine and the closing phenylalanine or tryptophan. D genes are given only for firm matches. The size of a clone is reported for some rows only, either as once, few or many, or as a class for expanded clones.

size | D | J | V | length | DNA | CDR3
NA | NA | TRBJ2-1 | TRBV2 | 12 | TGTGCCAGCTATGACTGGTACAATGAGCAGTTCTTC | CASYDWYNEQFF
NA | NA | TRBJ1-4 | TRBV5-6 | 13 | TGTGCCAGTACGAGTGCAACTAATGAAAAACTGTTTTTT | CASTSATNEKLFF
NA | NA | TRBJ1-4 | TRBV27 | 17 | TGTGCCAGCAGTCTGGACAGTTGGACACGTACAAATGAAAAACTGTTTTTT | CASSLDSWTRTNEKLFF
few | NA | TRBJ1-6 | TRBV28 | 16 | TGTGCCAGCAGCCGACCCCCGACACAAATTAATTCACCCCTCCACTTT | CASSRPPTQINSPLHF
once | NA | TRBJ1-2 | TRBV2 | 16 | TGTGCCAGCAGTGAAAGGCGGGGCGGAAAGGGCTATGGCTACACCTTC | CASSERRGGKGYGYTF
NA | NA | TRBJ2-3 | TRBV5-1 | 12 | TGCGCCAGCAGCCTGCCGGGGGATACGCAGTATTTT | CASSLPGDTQYF
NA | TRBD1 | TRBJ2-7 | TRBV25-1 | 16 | TGTGCCAGCAGCCGGGACCCCCGGACAGGGGTCTACGAGCAGTACTTC | CASSRDPRTGVYEQYF
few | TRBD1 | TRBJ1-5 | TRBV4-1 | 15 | TGCGCCAGCACCACGGACAGGAATAGCAATCAGCCCCAGCATTTT | CASTTDRNSNQPQHF
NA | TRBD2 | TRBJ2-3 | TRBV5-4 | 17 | TGTGCCAGCAGCTTGACTAGCGGGGGGAGGGGCACAGATACGCAGTATTTT | CASSLTSGGRGTDTQYF
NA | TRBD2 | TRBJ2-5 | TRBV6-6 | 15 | TGTGCCAGCAGGCCTCGCGCAGCGGGGGAGGAGACCCAGTACTTC | CASRPRAAGEETQYF
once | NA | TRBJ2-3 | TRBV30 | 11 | TGTGCCTGGTCGTTCGGGGATACGCAGTATTTT | CAWSFGDTQYF
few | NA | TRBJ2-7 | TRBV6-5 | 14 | TGTGCCAGCAGTTACTCGAGGGGAGGCGACGAGCAGTACTTC | CASSYSRGGDEQYF
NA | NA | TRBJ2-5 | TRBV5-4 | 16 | TGTGCCAGCAGCTTGGGAGGGTCGGGCGGCCAAGAGACCCAGTACTTC | CASSLGGSGGQETQYF
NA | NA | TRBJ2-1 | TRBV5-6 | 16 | TGTGCCAGCAGCTTGGGACGATTACCGACAGAACCCGAGCAGTTCTTC | CASSLGRLPTEPEQFF
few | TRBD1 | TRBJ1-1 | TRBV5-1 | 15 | TGCGCCAGCAGCTTGTCGGGACAGGGATACGCTGAAGCTTTCTTT | CASSLSGQGYAEAFF
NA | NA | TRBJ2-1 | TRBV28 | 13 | TGTGCCAGCAGCTTAGGACAGCTCAATGAGCAGTTCTTC | CASSLGQLNEQFF
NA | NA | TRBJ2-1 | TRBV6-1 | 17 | TGTGCCAGCAGTGGCCGGGACTGGAGTTCTACCTACAATGAGCAGTTCTTC | CASSGRDWSSTYNEQFF
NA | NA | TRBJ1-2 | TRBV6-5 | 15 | TGTGCCAGCAGTTACTCGCAGGGTGTGGGCTATGGCTACACCTTC | CASSYSQGVGYGYTF
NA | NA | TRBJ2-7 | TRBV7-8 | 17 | TGTGCCAGCAGCTTTGGTCAAGTGCGGCAGAGCTCCTACGAGCAGTACTTC | CASSFGQVRQSSYEQYF
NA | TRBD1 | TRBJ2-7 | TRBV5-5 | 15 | TGTGCCAGCAGCGAGGGACAGGGAAACTCCTACGAGCAGTACTTC | CASSEGQGNSYEQYF
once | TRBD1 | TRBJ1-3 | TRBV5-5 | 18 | TGTGCCAGCAGCTCAGGGACAGGTCTGGGGATTTCTGGAAACACCATATATTTT | CASSSGTGLGISGNTIYF
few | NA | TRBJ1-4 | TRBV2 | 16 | TGTGCCAGCAGTGGAGGTCTTGGGGGGGATAATGAAAAACTGTTTTTT | CASSGGLGGDNEKLFF
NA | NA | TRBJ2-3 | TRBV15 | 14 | TGTGCCACCAGCAGAGATTTAGGGGCCGATACGCAGTATTTT | CATSRDLGADTQYF
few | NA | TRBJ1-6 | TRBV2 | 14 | TGTGCCAGCAGTAAATTAGGAGGCAATTCACCCCTCCACTTT | CASSKLGGNSPLHF
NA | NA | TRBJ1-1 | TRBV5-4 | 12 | TGTGCCAGCAGCCAAGGGGACACTGAAGCTTTCTTT | CASSQGDTEAFF
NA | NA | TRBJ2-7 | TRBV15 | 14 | TGTGCCTCCTCGCGGGACAGATTTCTCTACGAGCAGTACTTC | CASSRDRFLYEQYF
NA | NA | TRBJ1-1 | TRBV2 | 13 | TGTGCCAGCAGTGCCGGGTGGTGGACTGAAGCTTTCTTT | CASSAGWWTEAFF
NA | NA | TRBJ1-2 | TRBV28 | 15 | TGTGCCAGCAACCGTCCGGCAAGAGGAGACTATGGCTACACCTTC | CASNRPARGDYGYTF
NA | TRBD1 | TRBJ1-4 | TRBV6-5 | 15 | TGTGCCAGCAGTAGATGGACAGGGACTAATGAAAAACTGTTTTTT | CASSRWTGTNEKLFF
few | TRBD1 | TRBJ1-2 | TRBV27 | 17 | TGTGCCAGCAGTACGAACAGGGGCGGAAAGGATAACTATGGCTACACCTTC | CASSTNRGGKDNYGYTF
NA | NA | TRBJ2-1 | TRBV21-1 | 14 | TGTGCCAGCAGCAAAGGACAGTCTTACAATGAGCAGTTCTTC | CASSKGQSYNEQFF
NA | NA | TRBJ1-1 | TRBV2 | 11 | TGTGCCAGCACCACAGGGCCCGAAGCTTTCTTT | CASTTGPEAFF
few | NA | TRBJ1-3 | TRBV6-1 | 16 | TGTGCCAGCAGTGAAGCTTTGGGCTGGGCGGGAAACACCATATATTTT | CASSEALGWAGNTIYF
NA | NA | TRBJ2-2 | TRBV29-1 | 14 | TGCAGCGTTGAGCAGGGGTTTCCGACCGGGGAGCTGTTTTTT | CSVEQGFPTGELFF
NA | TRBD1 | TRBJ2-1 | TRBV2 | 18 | TGTGCCAGCAGTCCACAAAGGGGGGACAGGGGAACCTACAATGAGCAGTTCTTC | CASSPQRGDRGTYNEQFF
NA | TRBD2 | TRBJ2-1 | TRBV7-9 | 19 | TGTGCCAGCAGCTTAGTATCGGGGGCGTTAGGACTAGCCGAGTCTGAGCAGTTCTTC | CASSLVSGALGLAESEQFF
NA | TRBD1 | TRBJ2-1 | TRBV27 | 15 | TGTGCCAGCAGCCCCTCCGGGACAGTATACAATGAGCAGTTCTTC | CASSPSGTVYNEQFF
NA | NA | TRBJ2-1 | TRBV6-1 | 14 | TGTGCCAGCAGTGATCCCAGGCTGGGAGATGAGCAGTTCTTC | CASSDPRLGDEQFF
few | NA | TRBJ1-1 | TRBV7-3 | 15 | TGTGCCAGCAGCCCCTCGTCAGGGAAGAACACTGAAGCTTTCTTT | CASSPSSGKNTEAFF
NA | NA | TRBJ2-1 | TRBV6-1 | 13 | TGTGCCAGCAGTACAGGGGGGGCCGGTGAGCAGTTCTTC | CASSTGGAGEQFF
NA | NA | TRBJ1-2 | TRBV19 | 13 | TGTGCCAGTAGCCGTGCGGACTACTATGGCTACACCTTC | CASSRADYYGYTF
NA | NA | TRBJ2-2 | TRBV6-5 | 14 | TGTGCCAGCAGGCCATCAGGGTTCACCGGGGAGCTGTTTTTT | CASRPSGFTGELFF
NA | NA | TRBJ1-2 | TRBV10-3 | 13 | TGTGCCATCAGTGCTGACTCCAGCTATGGCTACACCTTC | CAISADSSYGYTF
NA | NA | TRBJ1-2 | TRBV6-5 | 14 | TGTGCCACCAGGGTACGGGTCGGGGAGTATGGCTACACCTTC | CATRVRVGEYGYTF
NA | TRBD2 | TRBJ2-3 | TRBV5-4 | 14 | TGTGCCAGCAGCCCAAGCGGGGGGGAGGATACGCAGTATTTT | CASSPSGGEDTQYF
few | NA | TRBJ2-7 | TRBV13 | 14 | TGTGCCAGCAGCCCGCGACACCTCCCCTACGAGCAGTACTTC | CASSPRHLPYEQYF
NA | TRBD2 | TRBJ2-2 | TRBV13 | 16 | TGTGCCAGCAGCCTACTAGCGGGAGGCCCCGTCGGGGAGCTGTTTTTT | CASSLLAGGPVGELFF
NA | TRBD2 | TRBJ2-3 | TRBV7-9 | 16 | TGTGCCAGCAGCGCCCAGACTAGCGGGAGATCAGATACGCAGTATTTT | CASSAQTSGRSDTQYF
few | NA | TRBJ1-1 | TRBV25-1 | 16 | TGTGCCAGCAGTGAATCGTTGGGCGCGGGAGCCCCTGAAGCTTTCTTT | CASSESLGAGAPEAFF
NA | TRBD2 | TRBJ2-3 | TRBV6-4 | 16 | TGTGCCAGCAGTGTCTTCGAGACTAGCGGGACAGATACGCAGTATTTT | CASSVFETSGTDTQYF
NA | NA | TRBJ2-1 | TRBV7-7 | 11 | TGTGCTAGCAGCAACGGGATGGAGCAGTTCTTC | CASSNGMEQFF
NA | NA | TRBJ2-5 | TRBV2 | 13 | TGTGCCAGCGGGGCCGGTCTCCAAGAGACCCAGTACTTC | CASGAGLQETQYF